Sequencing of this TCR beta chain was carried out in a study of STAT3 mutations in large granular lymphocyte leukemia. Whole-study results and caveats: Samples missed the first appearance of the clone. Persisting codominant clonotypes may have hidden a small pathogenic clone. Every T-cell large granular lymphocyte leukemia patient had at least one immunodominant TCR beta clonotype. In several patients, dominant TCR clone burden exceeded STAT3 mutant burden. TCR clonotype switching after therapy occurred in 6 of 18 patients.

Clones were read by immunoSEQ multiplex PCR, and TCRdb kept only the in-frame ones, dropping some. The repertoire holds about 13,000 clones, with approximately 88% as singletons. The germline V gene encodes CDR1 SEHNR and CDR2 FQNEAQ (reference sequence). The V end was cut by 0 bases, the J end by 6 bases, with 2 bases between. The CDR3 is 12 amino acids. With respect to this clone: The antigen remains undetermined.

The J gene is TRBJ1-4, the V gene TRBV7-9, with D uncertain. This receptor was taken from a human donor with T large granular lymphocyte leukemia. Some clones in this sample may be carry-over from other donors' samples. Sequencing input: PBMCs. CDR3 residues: CASSLADEKLFF. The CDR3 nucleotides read TGTGCCAGCAGCTTAGCGGATGAAAAACTGTTTTTT.